Following are 3 T cell receptor beta chains from one sample sequenced in a study of CD4+ T cells in melanoma (dated by TCRdb to between 2020 and 2023). Library preparation employed the immunoSEQ multiplex PCR assay. As stored in TCRdb, this immuneACCESS dataset retains in-frame rearrangements with V and J assigned. A fraction of the clones does not appear; measured against another copy, unresolved V genes explain less than half of the discrepancy, and the remainder lacks a known reason. The sample table contains over 100,000 clones; only one count was recorded for about 90% of them. The top ten hold around 3% of the sample. The sequenced sample consisted of peripheral blood. Receptors were obtained from a human donor with melanoma.

The chain carries TRBV9 and TRBJ1-4; unclear D gene. Between the trimmed V and J ends, which lost 1 base and 8 bases, there was a span of 15 bases. There are 15 residues in the CDR3. Germline CDR1 reads SGDLS; CDR2 reads YYNGEE. The CDR3 nucleotides read TGTGCCAGCAGCGTAACAGATTCCGGATGGGAAAAACTGTTTTTT. Translation gives CASSVTDSGWEKLFF.

This clone was found once. The rearrangement uses TRBV5-1 and TRBJ2-7; TRBD2 matches 9 bases. The CDR3 runs 16 residues. J gave up 4 bases and V 0 bases, and 8 bases lay outside the gene matches. Germline V gene sequence: CDR1 SGHRS, CDR2 YFSETQ. CDR3 coding DNA: TGCGCCAGCAGCTTGGGAGTATTAGCGGGGGAATACGAGCAGTACTTC. This translates into CASSLGVLAGEYEQYF.

The V call is TRBV27, the J call TRBJ2-7, with 10 positions matching TRBD2. The V segment lost 3 bases and the J segment 4 bases; nucleotides outside the gene matches: 6. In germline, CDR1 is MNHEY, CDR2 SMNVEV (reference sequence). The CDR3 is made up of 15 amino acids. CDR3 DNA sequence: TGTGCCAGCAGTTTGAGCGGGAGGGATAAATACGAGCAGTACTTC. Its translation: CASSLSGRDKYEQYF.